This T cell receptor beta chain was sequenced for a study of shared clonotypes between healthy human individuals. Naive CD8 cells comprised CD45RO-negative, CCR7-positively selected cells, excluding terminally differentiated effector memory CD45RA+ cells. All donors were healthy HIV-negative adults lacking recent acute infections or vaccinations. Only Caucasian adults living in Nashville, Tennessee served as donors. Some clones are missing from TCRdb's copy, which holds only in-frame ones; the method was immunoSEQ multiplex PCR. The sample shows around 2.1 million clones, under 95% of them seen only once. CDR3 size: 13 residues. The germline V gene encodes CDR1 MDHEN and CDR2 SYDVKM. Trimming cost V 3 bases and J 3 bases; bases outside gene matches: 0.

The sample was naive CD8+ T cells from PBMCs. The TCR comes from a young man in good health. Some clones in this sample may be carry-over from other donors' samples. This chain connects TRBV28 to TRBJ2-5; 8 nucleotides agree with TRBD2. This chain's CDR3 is CASSFSGEETQYF. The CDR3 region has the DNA TGTGCCAGCAGTTTTAGCGGGGAAGAGACCCAGTACTTC.